This passage covers 27 T cell receptor beta chains from one sample sequenced in a study of early T cells in non-severe SARS-CoV-2 infection. A single record per CDR3 protein comes from TCRdb applying MiXCR to the 5' RACE reads. The sample includes tens of thousands of distinct CDR3 sequences, about 6.2% seen only once; the top ten take under 9%. The source material was whole blood, sampled at baseline. All receptors come from an adult who was a healthcare worker with PCR-confirmed SARS-CoV-2 infection or an uninfected control (not recorded which).

In its sample, this clonotype was seen many times. The chain joins TRBV5-1 to TRBJ1-4, with TRBD1 matching over 12 bases. Germline CDR1 reads SGHRS; CDR2 reads YFSETQ. The ends lost 2 bases at V and 8 bases at J; junction bases unmatched: 7. This CDR3 region has 16 residues. CDR3 DNA sequence: TGCGCCAGCAGCTTATCCCGGGACAGGGGGCTCGAAAAACTGTTTTTT. Translation: CASSLSRDRGLEKLFF.

As regards this clonotype: With a much larger clone just one base away, this may be a read error. The chain is built from TRBV6-5 and TRBJ2-6; possible D gene TRBD1, 5 bases. The CDR3 loop spans 14 amino acids. Germline assignment: CDR1 MNHEY and CDR2 SVGAGI. The CDR3 loop is CASTVRSGANVPTF. The CDR3 DNA reads as TGTGCCAGCACCGTCCGCTCTGGGGCCAACGTCCCGACTTTC.

The table lists this clonotype with many counts. This rearrangement joins TRBV7-8 to TRBJ2-2; D is unclear. Trimming cost V 1 base and J 5 bases, with 2 bases left between them. CDR1 SGHVS and CDR2 FQNEAQ come from the germline V gene. The CDR3 totals 12 residues. The CDR3 region is CASSLGTGELFF. DNA of the CDR3: TGTGCCAGCAGCTTAGGAACCGGGGAGCTGTTTTTT.

The V gene is TRBV27, the J gene TRBJ1-5; 7 bases align to TRBD1. The CDR3 loop spans 14 amino acids. The trim removed 3 bases at V and 1 base at J, leaving 0 bases unmatched. Germline V lookup: CDR1 MNHEY, CDR2 SMNVEV (reference sequence). CDR3 nucleotide sequence: TGTGCCAGCAGTTTGACAGGGAGCAATCAGCCCCAGCATTTT. Translation: CASSLTGSNQPQHF.

The gene calls are TRBV10-3 and TRBJ2-3, with 8 bases matching TRBD2. CDR1 and CDR2 from the germline V gene are ENHRY and SYGVKD. This CDR3 is built from 14 residues. V shed 6 bases, J shed 2 bases, and the junction held 4 bases outside the gene matches. As DNA, the CDR3 is TGTGCCATCAGCACTAGCGGTTACACAGATACGCAGTATTTT. Protein product: CAISTSGYTDTQYF.

The genes are TRBV5-1 and TRBJ1-1; 7 bases match TRBD1. V shed 2 bases, J shed 4 bases, and the junction held 5 bases outside the gene matches. Germline lookup yields CDR1 SGHRS and CDR2 YFSETQ. The CDR3 totals 14 residues. The CDR3 region has the DNA TGCGCCAGCAGCTTCGACAGGGCGGGCACTGAAGCTTTCTTT. Its translation is CASSFDRAGTEAFF.

The chain combines TRBV6-6 with TRBJ1-2; 8 bases map to TRBD1. J was trimmed by 6 bases and V by 5 bases; bases with no gene match: 5. CDR3 size: 13 residues. Germline V gives CDR1 MNHNY, CDR2 SVGAGI (reference sequence). CDR3 coding DNA: TGTGCCAGCAGTCGCCAGGGGGCTGATGGCTACACCTTC. Its protein product is CASSRQGADGYTF.

This clonotype was picked up a small number of times. The chain recombines TRBV7-9 with TRBJ2-7, with TRBD1 as a possible D gene (6 bases). The CDR3 runs to 13 residues. V was trimmed by 5 bases and J by 5 bases, leaving 13 bases between them. Germline CDR1 and CDR2: SEHNR and FQNEAQ (reference sequence). The CDR3 protein is CASSTVDRNEQYF. For the CDR3, the DNA is TGTGCCAGCAGCACCGTCGACAGGAACGAGCAGTACTTC.

The rearrangement joins TRBV7-3 to TRBJ2-2; no reliable D call. V shed 5 bases and J shed 0 bases, with 13 bases lying between them. Germline CDR1 and CDR2: SGHTA and FQGTGA. The CDR3 runs 16 residues. This chain's CDR3 is CASSPTNVANTGELFF. DNA for the CDR3: TGTGCCAGCAGCCCCACCAATGTTGCGAACACCGGGGAGCTGTTTTTT.

Only a few counts were recorded for this clonotype. V and J are TRBV19 and TRBJ2-3; D is unresolved. Germline CDR1 and CDR2: LNHDA and SQIVND (reference sequence). V gave up 4 bases and J gave up 5 bases, with 4 bases separating them. The CDR3 consists of 11 residues. CDR3 protein: CASSTKDTQYF. CDR3 nucleotides: TGTGCCAGTAGTACCAAAGATACGCAGTATTTT.

This clonotype has just a few counts. This chain connects TRBV4-3 to TRBJ2-1; 11 nucleotides agree with TRBD2. J was trimmed by 4 bases and V by 1 base; bases with no gene match: 3. The CDR3 runs 16 residues. The germline V gene has CDR1 LGHNA and CDR2 YSLEER. This CDR3 reads CASSQGLAGRYNEQFF. CDR3 nucleotide sequence: TGCGCCAGCAGCCAAGGACTAGCGGGACGATACAATGAGCAGTTCTTC.

This clonotype has a handful of counts. This chain connects TRBV9 to TRBJ2-3; D is uncertain. Trimming took off 4 bases at V and 6 bases at J, with 12 bases between the two ends. CDR1 SGDLS and CDR2 YYNGEE come from the germline V gene. The CDR3 is made up of 13 amino acids. CDR3 region: CASSQPLGDTQYF. In nucleotides, the CDR3 is TGTGCCAGCAGCCAACCCCTAGGGGATACGCAGTATTTT. Combining the CDR3 with reference TRBV9 and TRBJ2-3 gives the whole variable domain DSGVTQTPKHLITATGQRVTLRCSPRSGDLSVYWYQQSLDQGLQFLIQYYNGEERAKGNILERFSAQQFPDLHSELNLSSLELGDSALYFCASSQPLGDTQYFGPGTRLTVL.

At least ten counts were recorded for this clonotype. The CDR3 loop reads CATRDPSKHEQYF. CDR3 DNA: TGTGCCACCAGGGACCCCTCGAAGCACGAGCAGTACTTC. The rearrangement uses TRBV24-1 and TRBJ2-7; D gene ambiguous. Trimming cost V 7 bases and J 5 bases, with 14 bases left between them. The CDR3 runs 13 residues. The V gene's germline CDR1 is KGHDR and CDR2 SFDVKD.

The chain couples TRBV7-2 to TRBJ2-1; 12 bases align to TRBD2. Germline-derived CDR1 and CDR2 are SGHTA and FQGNSA. The CDR3 consists of 17 residues. V was pared by 1 base and J by 6 bases, with 7 bases of the junction left unmatched. The CDR3 bases are TGTGCCAGCAGCTTAGTTGGGGGACTAGCGGGTCCCAATGAGCAGTTCTTC. Protein sequence: CASSLVGGLAGPNEQFF.

This clonotype was found many times. The chain links TRBV27 to TRBJ1-6; D might be TRBD1 (5 bases). Germline CDR1 reads MNHEY; CDR2 reads SMNVEV (reference sequence). The CDR3 has 14 residues. V lost 4 bases and J lost 5, with 9 bases in between. This CDR3 is CASSSRQNNSPLHF. The CDR3, as DNA: TGTGCCAGCAGTTCTCGACAGAATAATTCACCCCTCCACTTT.

This chain links TRBV7-2 with TRBJ1-6, with D uncertain. The CDR3 covers 14 residues. Germline V lookup: CDR1 SGHTA, CDR2 FQGNSA. Deletions cut 0 bases from V and 5 bases from J, with 5 bases between. This CDR3 is CASSLAADNSPLHF. CDR3 bases: TGTGCCAGCAGCTTAGCGGCAGATAATTCACCCCTCCACTTT.

This clonotype is medium-sized in the sample. The chain carries TRBV24-1 and TRBJ2-7; D uncertain. Trimming cost V 9 bases and J 7 bases, with 9 bases left between them. Germline V gives CDR1 KGHDR, CDR2 SFDVKD. This CDR3 has 10 residues. The CDR3 region is CATVGREQYF. The CDR3 DNA follows: TGTGCCACCGTAGGTCGGGAGCAGTACTTC.

This clonotype was found many times. This chain connects TRBV5-1 to TRBJ1-4, with D possibly TRBD1 on 6 matching bases. This CDR3 is 15 amino acids long. The germline V and J ends were trimmed by 0 bases and 11 bases, with 17 bases remaining between them. Germline-derived CDR1 and CDR2 are SGHRS and YFSETQ. The CDR3 coding sequence is TGCGCCAGCAGCTTGGTTGGGGGCGTGGGTGAGAAACTGTTTTTT. Amino acids: CASSLVGGVGEKLFF.

This clonotype was seen ten or more times. V gene TRBV6-5 combines with J gene TRBJ2-7; 10 nucleotides match TRBD2. The CDR3 totals 15 residues. The ends lost 5 bases at V and 3 bases at J; junction bases unmatched: 7. Germline-derived CDR1 and CDR2 are MNHEY and SVGAGI. DNA for the CDR3: TGTGCCAGCAGTAATCCAGCGGGAGGGGTCTACGAGCAGTACTTC. Encoded protein: CASSNPAGGVYEQYF.

At least ten counts were recorded for this clonotype. The V and J genes are TRBV7-9 and TRBJ2-3; 15 bases align to TRBD2. Germline trimming cut 5 bases from V and 5 bases from J; bases unmatched to any gene: 5. CDR1 and CDR2 (germline): SEHNR, FQNEAQ (reference sequence). The CDR3 runs to 16 residues. The CDR3 DNA reads TGTGCCAGCAGCGAGGGGACTAGCGGGAGGAGAGATACGCAGTATTTT. Its protein product is CASSEGTSGRRDTQYF.

V gene TRBV4-2 combines with J gene TRBJ2-7; D remains unclear. The CDR3 consists of 13 residues. Between the trimmed V and J ends, which lost 0 bases and 5 bases, there was a span of 8 bases. Germline CDR1 and CDR2: LGHNA and YNFKEQ. In DNA, the CDR3 is TGTGCCAGCAGCCAAGATAGGTGGAACGAGCAGTACTTC. Translating gives CASSQDRWNEQYF.

This clonotype has ten or more counts. The chain is built from TRBV7-9 and TRBJ2-3; 10 nucleotides match TRBD2. Germline V CDR1 and CDR2: SEHNR, FQNEAQ (reference sequence). With 4 bases clipped from V and 4 bases from J, the junction kept 8 bases outside the gene matches. This CDR3 region has 16 residues. In DNA form, the CDR3 reads TGTGCCAGCAGCTCATCTAGCGGGAGACCCCCAGATACGCAGTATTTT. Encoded protein: CASSSSSGRPPDTQYF.

This clonotype was detected ten times or more. The chain joins TRBV3-2 to TRBJ2-3; TRBD2, the D gene given by the table, was not confirmed from the DNA. TRBV3-2 is marked as a pseudogene. CDR3 size: 17 residues. The CDR3 DNA reads as TGTGCCAGCAGCGCACCTCCACTAGCGGGAGTGGCAGATACGCAGTATTTT. This sequence encodes CASSAPPLAGVADTQYF.

The DNA for the CDR3 is TGTGCCAGCAGCTTGCGTGGCCGCCCCGCCTACAATGAGCAGTTCTTC. Amino acid sequence: CASSLRGRPAYNEQFF. The V call is TRBV5-4, the J call TRBJ2-1; D gene unclear. The ends were cut back, 1 base at V and 2 bases at J, with 13 bases in the middle. CDR1 and CDR2 (germline): SGHNT, YYREEE (reference sequence). CDR3 length: 16 amino acids.

This clonotype was found a few times. CDR3 DNA: TGCGCCAGCAGCGAAGGGGGTAACAGGGAATACACCTTC. This encodes CASSEGGNREYTF. The V and J genes are TRBV4-1 and TRBJ1-2, with D possibly being TRBD1 (6 bases). With 5 bases removed from V and 11 bases from J, the gap between germline ends came to 18 bases. This CDR3 region has 13 residues. CDR1 is MGHRA and CDR2 is YSYEKL in the germline V gene.

The V call is TRBV3-1, the J call TRBJ1-1, with 7 bases identical to TRBD1. V lost 4 bases and J lost 7; bases outside the gene matches: 6. The CDR3 totals 13 residues. In germline, CDR1 is LGHDT, CDR2 YNNKEL (reference sequence). The CDR3 DNA sequence: TGTGCCAGCAGCCCTCGACAGGGCGGTGAAGCTTTCTTT. As protein: CASSPRQGGEAFF.

Only a few counts were recorded for this clonotype. This chain links TRBV7-9 with TRBJ2-1; 9 bases match TRBD2. With 1 base clipped from V and 7 bases from J, the junction kept 11 bases outside the gene matches. The CDR3 spans 17 residues. Germline V gene sequence: CDR1 SEHNR, CDR2 FQNEAQ (reference sequence). The CDR3 here is CASSLDASGIGWNEQFF. CDR3 sequence (DNA): TGTGCCAGCAGCTTAGATGCTAGCGGGATCGGGTGGAATGAGCAGTTCTTC.